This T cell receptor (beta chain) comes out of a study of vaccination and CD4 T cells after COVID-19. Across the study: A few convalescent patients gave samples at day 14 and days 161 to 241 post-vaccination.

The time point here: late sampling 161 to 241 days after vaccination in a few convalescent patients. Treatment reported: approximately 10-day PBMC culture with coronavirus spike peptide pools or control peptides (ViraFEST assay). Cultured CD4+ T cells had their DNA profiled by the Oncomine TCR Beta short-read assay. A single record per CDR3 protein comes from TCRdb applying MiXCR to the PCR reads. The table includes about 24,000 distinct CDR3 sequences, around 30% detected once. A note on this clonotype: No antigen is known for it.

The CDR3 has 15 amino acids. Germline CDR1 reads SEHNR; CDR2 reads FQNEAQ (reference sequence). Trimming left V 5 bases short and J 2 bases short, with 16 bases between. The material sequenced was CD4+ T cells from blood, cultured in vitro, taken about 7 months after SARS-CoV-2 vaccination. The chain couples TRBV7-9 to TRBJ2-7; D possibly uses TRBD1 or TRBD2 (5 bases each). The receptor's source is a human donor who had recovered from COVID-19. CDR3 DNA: TGTGCCAGCAGCACCTTGATGGGACGGGCCTACGAGCAGTACTTC. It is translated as CASSTLMGRAYEQYF.